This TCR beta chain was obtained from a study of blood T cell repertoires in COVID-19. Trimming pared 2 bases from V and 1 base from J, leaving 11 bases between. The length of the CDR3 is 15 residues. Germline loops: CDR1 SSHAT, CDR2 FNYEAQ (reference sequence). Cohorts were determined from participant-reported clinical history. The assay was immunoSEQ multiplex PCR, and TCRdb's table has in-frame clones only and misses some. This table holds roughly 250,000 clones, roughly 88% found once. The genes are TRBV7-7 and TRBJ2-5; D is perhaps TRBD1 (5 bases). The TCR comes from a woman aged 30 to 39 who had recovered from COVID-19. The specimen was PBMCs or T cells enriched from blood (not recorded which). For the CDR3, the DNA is TGTGCCAGCAGCTTATGGTTTGACAGCCAAGAGACCCAGTACTTC. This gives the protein CASSLWFDSQETQYF.